Listed below are T cell receptor beta chains from one sample, sequenced in a study of cytomegalovirus exposure and HLA in healthy donors. Repertoires were generated with immunoSEQ multiplex PCR, while TCRdb's copy carries only in-frame clones and drops some. Of a few hundred thousand clones detected, roughly 89% appear once; the ten largest clones hold roughly 1%. The sample consisted of PBMCs. The receptor set was obtained from a woman aged 18-30 years in good health and CMV-seronegative. CDR3s include the opening cysteine and the closing phenylalanine or tryptophan. Each record gives: V gene, J gene, D gene, clone size, CDR3 DNA, CDR3 protein. A D gene is named only where the DNA matches it firmly. Clone size is not always given. Where it is, it says once, few, many or a class for expanded clones.

TRBV14	TRBJ2-3	TRBD1	NA	TGTGCCAGCAGCCCTGGTACAGGGGGCAGGACAGATACGCAGTATTTT	CASSPGTGGRTDTQYF
TRBV7-2	TRBJ2-1	TRBD2	once	TGTGCCAGCAGCTTAGGACTAGCGTTTTACAATGAGCAGTTCTTC	CASSLGLAFYNEQFF
TRBV30	TRBJ1-5	TRBD1	once	TGTGCCTGGAGTGATTGGACAGGACTTAGCAATCAGCCCCAGCATTTT	CAWSDWTGLSNQPQHF
TRBV5-1	TRBJ2-7	TRBD2	NA	TGCGCCAGCAGCTCGACTAGCGGGGGGACTATATTCTCCTACGAGCAGTACTTC	CASSSTSGGTIFSYEQYF
TRBV6-6	TRBJ1-2	NA	NA	TGTGCCAGCAGCAACGGTGGGGGCCTAGGCTACACCTTC	CASSNGGGLGYTF
TRBV9	TRBJ2-7	NA	NA	TGTGCCAGCAGCGCCGGTGCAGGGTCCGGCTCCTACGAGCAGTACTTC	CASSAGAGSGSYEQYF
TRBV5-4	TRBJ2-2	TRBD2	NA	TGTGCCAGCAGCCCACAGCTAGCGGGTAACACCGGGGAGCTGTTTTTT	CASSPQLAGNTGELFF
TRBV30	TRBJ2-1	TRBD2	once	TGTGCCTGGAGTGTTCGACTAGCGGGAGGGTCTCCGCAGTTCTTC	CAWSVRLAGGSPQFF
TRBV7-6	TRBJ1-3	TRBD1	once	TGTGCCAGCAGCACCCGGGACAGGGTCAAACTATATTTT	CASSTRDRVKLYF
TRBV5-8	TRBJ2-7	NA	NA	TGTGCCAGCAGCCCGAGGAATTCCGTCAGCTCCTACGAGCAGTACTTC	CASSPRNSVSSYEQYF
TRBV30	TRBJ1-5	NA	few	TGTGCCTGGAGCCCGTCAGGGTCGCAGCCCCAGCATTTT	CAWSPSGSQPQHF
TRBV27	TRBJ1-1	NA	NA	TGTGCCAGCAGTCCAGAACAGGGACTGAACACTGAAGCTTTCTTT	CASSPEQGLNTEAFF
TRBV7-9	TRBJ1-1	NA	once	TGTGCCAGCAGCTTGAGTATGAACACTGAAGCTTTCTTT	CASSLSMNTEAFF
TRBV19	TRBJ2-5	NA	NA	TGTGCCAGTAGTAGAGGAAAGCGGTCCCAAGAGACCCAGTACTTC	CASSRGKRSQETQYF
TRBV21-1	TRBJ1-4	NA	NA	TGTGCCAGCAGCAAAATTTCCCACTCTGCAACTAATGAAAAACTGTTTTTT	CASSKISHSATNEKLFF
TRBV4-3	TRBJ1-4	TRBD1	NA	TGCGCCAGCAGCCAAGGGGGGACAGGGGATGAAAAACTGTTTTTT	CASSQGGTGDEKLFF
TRBV2	TRBJ2-7	NA	NA	TGTGCCAGCAGTTCTTCCTGGGGGCGGGGGTCCTACGAGCAGTACTTC	CASSSSWGRGSYEQYF
TRBV30	TRBJ1-3	NA	NA	TGTGCCTGGAGTGACCCTCGGGGGGCGACAGGAAACACCATATATTTT	CAWSDPRGATGNTIYF
TRBV6-1	TRBJ1-5	TRBD1	NA	TGTGCCAGCAGTGAGGGACAGGGGGATCAGCCCCAGCATTTT	CASSEGQGDQPQHF
TRBV5-6	TRBJ1-4	NA	NA	TGTGCCAGCAGCTTTTTTCAAGAAAAACTGTTTTTT	CASSFFQEKLFF
TRBV7-2	TRBJ1-2	NA	few	TGTGCCAGCAGCCCACACAATGGCTACACCTTC	CASSPHNGYTF
TRBV4-3	TRBJ1-2	TRBD1	NA	TGCGCCAGCAGCCAAGATGGACAGGTTTCCTTCTATGGCTACACCTTC	CASSQDGQVSFYGYTF
TRBV11-2	TRBJ2-7	NA	NA	TGTGCCAGCAGCTCCTACAGGGCCTCGCCTTACGGGCAGTACTTC	CASSSYRASPYGQYF
TRBV9	TRBJ1-2	NA	NA	TGTGCCAGCAGCGCACAGCTATCCTACTCCGATGGCTACACCTTC	CASSAQLSYSDGYTF
TRBV11-2	TRBJ2-3	TRBD1	NA	TGTGCCAGCAGCCTAAAGGACAGGGGGACAGATACGCAGTATTTT	CASSLKDRGTDTQYF
TRBV27	TRBJ2-3	NA	NA	TGTGCCAGCACGGGAGATGGTTTCACAGATACGCAGTATTTT	CASTGDGFTDTQYF
TRBV6-6	TRBJ2-4	NA	NA	TGTGCCAGCAGTAGACAGAAAAACATTCAGTACTTC	CASSRQKNIQYF
TRBV14	TRBJ2-7	NA	NA	TGTGCCAGCAGCCAACGTTGGGAGGAGTCCTACGAGCAGTACTTC	CASSQRWEESYEQYF
TRBV4-3	TRBJ2-1	TRBD2	NA	TGCGCCAGCAGCCAAGATCAGACGGGACTACTGATCAATGAGCAGTTCTTC	CASSQDQTGLLINEQFF
TRBV18	TRBJ2-2	NA	NA	TGTGCCAGCTCACCTCGGCAGGCCTCAACCAACACCGGGGAGCTGTTTTTT	CASSPRQASTNTGELFF
TRBV27	TRBJ2-5	NA	NA	TGTGCCAGCAAAGAGAGGGAGACCCAGTACTTC	CASKERETQYF
TRBV7-8	TRBJ1-6	NA	NA	TGTGCCAGCAGCGATCGATGGGGCAATTCACCCCTCCACTTT	CASSDRWGNSPLHF
TRBV5-6	TRBJ1-1	TRBD1	NA	TGTGCCAGCGCCTTTTACAGGGGCCAGAACACTGAAGCTTTCTTT	CASAFYRGQNTEAFF
TRBV4-2	TRBJ2-1	NA	NA	TGTGCCAGCAGCCCTCACTTCAATGAGCAGTTCTTC	CASSPHFNEQFF
TRBV27	TRBJ2-1	NA	NA	TGTGCCAGCACAAAACGGGGGTACGCCGTAGAGCGGTACTTCAATGAGCAGTTCTTC	CASTKRGYAVERYFNEQFF
TRBV5-5	TRBJ2-7	NA	NA	TGTGCCAGCAGCTCATCGGTGGTGACAGGAAGCTCCTACGAGCAGTACTTC	CASSSSVVTGSSYEQYF
TRBV7-9	TRBJ1-2	NA	NA	TGTGCCAGCAGAGGCAGGGGCTTCTATGGCTACACCTTC	CASRGRGFYGYTF
TRBV7-3	TRBJ2-1	TRBD2	NA	TGTGCCAGCAGCTTTGGAGGAGCGGGAGTCAATGAGCAGTTCTTC	CASSFGGAGVNEQFF
TRBV27	TRBJ2-2	TRBD1	NA	TGTGCCAGCAGTTCACAGGGGAAAAACACCGGGGAGCTGTTTTTT	CASSSQGKNTGELFF
TRBV4-2	TRBJ2-1	TRBD2	NA	TGTGCCAGCAGCCAAGATCCAGGACTAGCGGGACGGTACAATGAGCAGTTCTTC	CASSQDPGLAGRYNEQFF
TRBV7-3	TRBJ2-1	TRBD1	once	TGTGCCAGCAGCTTAGCAGGGGGCGCAGGGGTGAATGAGCAGTTCTTC	CASSLAGGAGVNEQFF
TRBV5-5	TRBJ2-5	NA	NA	TGTGCCAGCAGCTTGACAGGTCGGGAGCAGTACTTC	CASSLTGREQYF
TRBV5-6	TRBJ2-5	TRBD2	NA	TGTGCCAGCACCCTTCAATCCAGCGGGGCCCAGTACTTC	CASTLQSSGAQYF
TRBV6-5	TRBJ2-7	TRBD2	NA	TGTGCCAGCAGTTACAAGTACAGAGCGGGGTACGAGCAGTACTTC	CASSYKYRAGYEQYF
TRBV7-2	TRBJ2-4	TRBD2	NA	TGTGCCAGCAGCTTAGCCCTAGCGGGAGGACACATTCAGTACTTC	CASSLALAGGHIQYF
TRBV5-4	TRBJ2-3	NA	NA	TGTGCCAGCAGCTCAGGCGGGACTTCTAGCACAGATACGCAGTATTTT	CASSSGGTSSTDTQYF
TRBV5-1	TRBJ2-7	TRBD1	NA	TGCGCCAGCAGCTTGGCCGCGGGGGACAGGGAGCGCGACGAGCAGTACTTC	CASSLAAGDRERDEQYF
TRBV15	TRBJ2-7	NA	NA	TGTGCCACCAGCAGAGGAACGTTCGGGATCAGCTCCTACGAGCAGTACTTC	CATSRGTFGISSYEQYF
TRBV5-4	TRBJ1-2	NA	NA	TGTGCCAGCAGCATGGAACAGGGTCTGGGCTACACCTTC	CASSMEQGLGYTF
TRBV19	TRBJ2-7	TRBD2	once	TGTGCCAGTAGTCCGGGACTAGCGGGAGGCGAGCAGTACTTC	CASSPGLAGGEQYF
TRBV5-5	TRBJ2-7	TRBD1	NA	TGTGCCAGCATCGCCGGACAGGGGTCCCACGAGCAGTACTTC	CASIAGQGSHEQYF
TRBV19	TRBJ1-5	TRBD1	NA	TGTGCCAGTAGTATGACTCCGGGACAGAATCAGCCCCAGCATTTT	CASSMTPGQNQPQHF
TRBV6-5	TRBJ2-5	TRBD2	NA	TGTGCCAGCAGTTCCCCGGGACTAGAGTCTCAAGAGACCCAGTACTTC	CASSSPGLESQETQYF
TRBV7-9	TRBJ2-2	NA	NA	TGTGCCAGCAGCCGACTACAGGGTGGCGGGGAGCTGTTTTTT	CASSRLQGGGELFF
TRBV4-3	TRBJ1-3	NA	NA	TGCGCCAGCAGCCAAGAAGGTGAACAGGGCGATGGAAACACCATATATTTT	CASSQEGEQGDGNTIYF
TRBV6-5	TRBJ2-7	NA	NA	TGTGCCAGCAAGGGAGGGGGTTACGAGCAGTACTTC	CASKGGGYEQYF
TRBV7-9	TRBJ1-4	TRBD1	once	TGTGCCAGCAACCAGGGGGCGTGGGAAAAACTGTTTTTT	CASNQGAWEKLFF
TRBV30	TRBJ2-7	TRBD2	NA	TGTGCCTGGAGTGCCAGCGGGGGCCGGGAGCAGTACTTC	CAWSASGGREQYF